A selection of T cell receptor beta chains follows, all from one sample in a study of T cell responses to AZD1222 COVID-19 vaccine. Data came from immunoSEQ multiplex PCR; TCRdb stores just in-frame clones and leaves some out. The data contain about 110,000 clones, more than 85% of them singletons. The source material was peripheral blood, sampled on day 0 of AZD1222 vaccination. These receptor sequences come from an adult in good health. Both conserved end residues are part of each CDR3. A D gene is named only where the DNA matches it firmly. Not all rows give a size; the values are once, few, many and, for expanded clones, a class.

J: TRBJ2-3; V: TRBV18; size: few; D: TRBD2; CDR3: CASSLGLASGDTQYF; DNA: TGTGCCAGCTCACTGGGACTAGCGTCTGGAGATACGCAGTATTTT
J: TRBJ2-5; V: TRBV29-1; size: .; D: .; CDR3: CSVGYPSRETQYF; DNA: TGCAGCGTGGGGTACCCTTCCCGGGAGACCCAGTACTTC
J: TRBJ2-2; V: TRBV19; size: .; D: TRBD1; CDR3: CASSAGTVNTGELFF; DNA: TGTGCCAGTAGTGCCGGGACAGTCAACACCGGGGAGCTGTTTTTT
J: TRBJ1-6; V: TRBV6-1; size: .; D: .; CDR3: CASSEALPWNSPLHF; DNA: TGTGCCAGCAGTGAAGCCCTCCCATGGAATTCACCCCTCCACTTT
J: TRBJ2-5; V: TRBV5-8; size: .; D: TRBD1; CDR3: CASSRGQGWETQYF; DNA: TGTGCCAGCAGCCGGGGACAGGGGTGGGAGACCCAGTACTTC
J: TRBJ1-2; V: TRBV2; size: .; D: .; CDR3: CASGQLYGYTF; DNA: TGTGCCAGCGGTCAGCTCTATGGCTACACCTTC
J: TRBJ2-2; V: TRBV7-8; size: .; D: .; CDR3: CASSYTGHNTGELFF; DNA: TGTGCCAGCAGCTACACGGGACACAACACCGGGGAGCTGTTTTTT
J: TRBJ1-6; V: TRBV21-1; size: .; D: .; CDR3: CASSKVRVGPSSYNSPLHF; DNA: TGTGCCAGCAGCAAAGTGCGGGTCGGCCCCAGCTCCTATAATTCACCCCTCCACTTT
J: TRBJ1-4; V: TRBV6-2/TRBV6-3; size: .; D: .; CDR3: CASSPQSRVEKLFF; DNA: TGTGCCAGCAGTCCGCAATCCAGGGTTGAAAAACTGTTTTTT
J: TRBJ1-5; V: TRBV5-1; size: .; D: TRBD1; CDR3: CASSRTGGNQPQHF; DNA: TGCGCCAGCAGTAGGACAGGGGGCAATCAGCCCCAGCATTTT
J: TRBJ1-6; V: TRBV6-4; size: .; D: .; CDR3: CARPALRSKNHNSPLHF; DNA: TGTGCCAGACCCGCCTTACGGTCTAAGAACCATAATTCACCCCTCCACTTT
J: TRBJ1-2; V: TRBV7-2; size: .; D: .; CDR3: CASSPAAGGRGYTF; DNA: TGTGCCAGCAGCCCGGCAGCGGGGGGTCGGGGCTACACCTTC
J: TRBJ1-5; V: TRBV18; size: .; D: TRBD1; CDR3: CASSTDRDQPQHF; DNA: TGTGCCAGCTCAACAGACAGGGATCAGCCCCAGCATTTT
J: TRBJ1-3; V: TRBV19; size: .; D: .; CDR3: CASSSPGASSGNTIYF; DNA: TGTGCCAGTAGTTCCCCTGGGGCCTCCTCTGGAAACACCATATATTTT
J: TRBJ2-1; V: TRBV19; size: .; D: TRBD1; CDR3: CASSRDREDGEQFF; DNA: TGTGCCAGTAGTAGGGACAGGGAGGACGGTGAGCAGTTCTTC
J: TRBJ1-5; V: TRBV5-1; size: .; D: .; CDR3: CASSLTGYSNQPQHF; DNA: TGCGCCAGCAGCCTCACAGGTTATAGCAATCAGCCCCAGCATTTT
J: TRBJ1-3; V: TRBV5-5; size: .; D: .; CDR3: CASSLSDSGNTIYF; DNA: TGTGCCAGCAGCTTGTCCGACTCTGGAAACACCATATATTTT
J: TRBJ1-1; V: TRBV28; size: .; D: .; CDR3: CASSSGGALDTEAFF; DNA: TGTGCCAGCAGTTCTGGCGGGGCGCTAGACACTGAAGCTTTCTTT
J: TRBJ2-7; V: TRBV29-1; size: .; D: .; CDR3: CSVDYRQGGSYEQYF; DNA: TGCAGCGTTGACTATCGCCAGGGGGGTTCCTACGAGCAGTACTTC
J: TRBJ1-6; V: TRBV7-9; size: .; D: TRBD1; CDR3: CASSLWTGWDSPLHF; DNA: TGTGCCAGCAGCCTTTGGACAGGGTGGGATTCACCCCTCCACTTT
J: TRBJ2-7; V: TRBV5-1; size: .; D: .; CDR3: CASSLDGGAAYEQYF; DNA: TGCGCCAGCAGCTTGGATGGCGGCGCCGCCTACGAGCAGTACTTC
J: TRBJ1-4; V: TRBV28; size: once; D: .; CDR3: CASRVWGGNEKLFF; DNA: TGTGCCAGCAGGGTGTGGGGGGGTAATGAAAAACTGTTTTTT
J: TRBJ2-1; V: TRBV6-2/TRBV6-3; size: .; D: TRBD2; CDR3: CASSQLAGKSSYNEQFF; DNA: TGTGCCAGCAGTCAGCTAGCGGGCAAAAGCTCCTACAATGAGCAGTTCTTC
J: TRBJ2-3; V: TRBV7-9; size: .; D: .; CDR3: CASRELALGTDTQYF; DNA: TGTGCCAGCAGGGAACTAGCTTTGGGCACAGATACGCAGTATTTT
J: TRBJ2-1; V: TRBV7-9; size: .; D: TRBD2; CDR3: CASTRGSGGNEQFF; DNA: TGTGCCAGCACTCGGGGTAGCGGGGGGAATGAGCAGTTCTTC
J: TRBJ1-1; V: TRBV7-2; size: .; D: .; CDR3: CASSAKGNTEAFF; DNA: TGTGCCAGCAGCGCCAAAGGCAACACTGAAGCTTTCTTT
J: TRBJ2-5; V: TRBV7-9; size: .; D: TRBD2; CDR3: CASSLGLAGGPRAETQYF; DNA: TGTGCCAGCAGCCTTGGACTAGCGGGAGGCCCCAGGGCAGAGACCCAGTACTTC
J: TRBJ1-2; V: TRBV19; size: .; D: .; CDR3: CAVSSPTYGYTF; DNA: TGTGCAGTTAGTAGTCCGACCTATGGCTACACCTTC